These 14 T cell receptor beta chains share one sample of origin, sequenced in a study of shared clonotypes between healthy human individuals. Profiled with immunoSEQ multiplex PCR; TCRdb holds only in-frame clones, not every one. This table has millions of clones, roughly 95% appearing once. The specimen was naive CD4+ T cells sorted from blood. The subset: CD45RA+ positively selected. These receptors were taken from a young man in good health.

The V call is TRBV18, the J call TRBJ2-1; tentatively, D is TRBD2 (6 bases). Trimming took off 3 bases at V and 8 bases at J, with 17 bases between the two ends. CDR1 and CDR2 (germline): KGHSH, LQKENI. The CDR3 covers 15 residues. CDR3 region: CASSPPGLLPHEQFF. DNA for the CDR3: TGTGCCAGCTCACCTCCGGGACTTCTCCCCCATGAGCAGTTCTTC.

This clone has just one count. The chain recombines TRBV7-9 with TRBJ2-3; the D gene is possibly TRBD1 (6 bases). The V end was cut by 5 bases, the J end by 6 bases, with 18 bases between. This CDR3 spans 15 amino acids. Germline assignment: CDR1 SEHNR and CDR2 FQNEAQ (reference sequence). The CDR3 protein is CASSTARGGGDTQYF. DNA of the CDR3: TGTGCCAGCAGCACTGCGAGAGGGGGTGGGGATACGCAGTATTTT.

CDR3 sequence: CASSSRGDQSYEQYF. DNA for the CDR3: TGTGCCAGCAGCTCTCGCGGGGACCAGTCCTACGAGCAGTACTTC. This sequence joins TRBV7-6 and TRBJ2-7; maybe TRBD2 (6 bases). Germline CDR1 reads SGHVS; CDR2 reads FNYEAQ. V was shortened by 4 bases and J by 1 base, with 14 bases between the two germline ends. The CDR3 loop spans 15 amino acids.

The V gene is TRBV5-1, the J gene TRBJ2-5; a weak D match, TRBD1 (6 bases). This CDR3 is 15 amino acids long. The V and J ends lost 0 bases and 0 bases respectively, with 9 bases between them. Germline V gene data show CDR1 as SGHRS and CDR2 as YFSETQ. The CDR3 loop is CASSLGTEYQETQYF. CDR3 nucleotide sequence: TGCGCCAGCAGCTTGGGGACAGAGTACCAAGAGACCCAGTACTTC.

J is TRBJ2-7 and V is TRBV21-1. TRBV21-1 constitutes a pseudogene. This CDR3 spans 16 amino acids. This CDR3 reads CASSKAQEQRSYEQYF. CDR3 bases: TGTGCCAGCAGCAAAGCGCAGGAACAGCGCTCCTACGAGCAGTACTTC.

This chain connects TRBV6-1 to TRBJ2-3, with TRBD1 matching 7 bases. Germline V gives CDR1 MNHNS, CDR2 SASEGT. The V segment lost 6 bases and the J segment 0 bases; nucleotides outside the gene matches: 6. The CDR3 covers 15 residues. The CDR3 bases are TGTGCCAGCAGCAGGACAGGTTGGAGCACAGATACGCAGTATTTT. This gives the protein CASSRTGWSTDTQYF.

The rearrangement links TRBV5-4 to TRBJ2-2, with 10 positions matching TRBD2. CDR1 is SGHNT and CDR2 is YYREEE in the germline V gene (reference sequence). The CDR3 contains 16 residues. V was pared by 5 bases and J by 6 bases, with 10 bases of the junction left unmatched. CDR3: CASRVTSGTGPGELFF. The DNA for the CDR3 is TGTGCCAGCAGAGTAACTAGCGGGACTGGGCCCGGGGAGCTGTTTTTT.

The chain uses TRBV5-6 and TRBJ1-1; D not certain. Germline lookup yields CDR1 SGHDT and CDR2 YYEEEE. V gave up 2 bases and J gave up 7 bases, with 12 bases separating them. The CDR3 extends over 13 amino acids. The CDR3 spells CASSFADRFEAFF. Written as DNA, the CDR3 is TGTGCCAGCAGCTTCGCCGATCGGTTTGAAGCTTTCTTT.

This clone was observed a single time. The chain couples TRBV4-1 to TRBJ2-5; 9 bases are a match to TRBD1. V lost 0 bases, J lost 5 bases, and 4 bases stayed unmatched. In germline, CDR1 is MGHRA, CDR2 YSYEKL. CDR3 length equals 15 residues. CDR3 loop: CASSQEQGARETQYF. In DNA form, the CDR3 reads TGCGCCAGCAGCCAAGAACAGGGGGCTAGGGAGACCCAGTACTTC.

Concerning this clone itself: Additional DNA sequences in this sample encode the identical CDR3. The chain has TRBV5-1 and TRBJ2-5; D tentatively reads TRBD1 or TRBD2 (5 bases each). The CDR3 has 14 residues. CDR1 is SGHRS, CDR2 YFSETQ, per germline. Deletions cut 7 bases from V and 1 base from J, with 14 bases between. CDR3 nucleotides: TGCGCCAGCTCACTCCGGGGCTTCCAAGAGACCCAGTACTTC. Translated, it gives CASSLRGFQETQYF.

This clone was seen a single time. The chain couples TRBV28 to TRBJ1-2, with D maybe TRBD1 (5 bases). The CDR3 runs to 16 residues. Germline assignment: CDR1 MDHEN and CDR2 SYDVKM. Trimming pared 4 bases from V and 4 bases from J, leaving 19 bases between. In DNA form, the CDR3 reads TGTGCCAGCAGTTCTCACAGTTCGGGGGTTCCCTATGGCTACACCTTC. Amino acids: CASSSHSSGVPYGYTF.

This clone has only one observation. The chain combines TRBV7-9 with TRBJ1-2; D unresolved. The CDR3 covers 12 residues. V was pared by 5 bases and J by 2 bases, with 6 bases between. Per germline, CDR1 SEHNR and CDR2 FQNEAQ (reference sequence). CDR3 nucleotides: TGTGCCAGCAGCACCCCCAACTATGGCTACACCTTC. It yields the protein CASSTPNYGYTF.

J is TRBJ2-1 and V is TRBV2; D may be TRBD2 (5 bases). In germline, CDR1 is SNHLY, CDR2 FYNNEI. Trimming left V 5 bases short and J 0 bases short, with 8 bases between. The CDR3 sequence is 14 residues long. In DNA form, the CDR3 reads TGTGCCAGCAGTAAGCGGAGCTCCTACAATGAGCAGTTCTTC. Protein sequence: CASSKRSSYNEQFF.

This chain uses TRBV5-1 with TRBJ2-5, with D unclear. The ends were cut back, 6 bases at V and 5 bases at J, with 11 bases in the middle. CDR1 SGHRS and CDR2 YFSETQ come from the germline V gene. The CDR3 covers 12 residues. CDR3 bases: TGCGCCAGCACTCTTATCGGGGAGACCCAGTACTTC. It yields the protein CASTLIGETQYF.